These 20 T cell receptor beta chains originate from one sample sequenced in a study of blood T cell repertoires in COVID-19. Produced via immunoSEQ multiplex PCR; TCRdb's table is partial and in-frame only. This table holds 150,000 or so clones, 80% to 90% found once. Specimen: peripheral blood. All receptors derive from a man aged 55 to 70 with active or convalescent COVID-19.

V and J are TRBV5-4 and TRBJ2-3; 9 nucleotides align to TRBD2. V trimming: 2 bases; J trimming: 5 bases; junction bases outside the gene matches: 6. Per the germline V gene, CDR1 is SGHNT and CDR2 is YYREEE (reference sequence). This CDR3 is built from 15 residues. The CDR3 DNA reads as TGTGCCAGCAGCTTAGAGGCTAGCGGGATAGATACGCAGTATTTT. Translated: CASSLEASGIDTQYF. The entire variable domain, with the rest obtained from reference TRBV5-4 and TRBJ2-3, is as follows: ETGVTQSPTHLIKTRGQQVTLRCSSQSGHNTVSWYQQALGQGPQFIFQYYREEENGRGNFPPRFSGLQFPNYSSELNVNALELDDSALYLCASSLEASGIDTQYFGPGTRLTVL.

The gene calls are TRBV7-6 and TRBJ2-1; TRBD2 might be the D (5 bases). Germline V gene sequence: CDR1 SGHVS, CDR2 FNYEAQ. The ends were cut back, 1 base at V and 0 bases at J, with 10 bases in the middle. This CDR3 is 16 amino acids long. CDR3 nucleotide sequence: TGTGCCAGCAGCTTAGAGGCGGGCAGCTCCTACAATGAGCAGTTCTTC. Amino acids: CASSLEAGSSYNEQFF.

The rearrangement uses TRBV7-2 and TRBJ2-7, with 7 positions matching TRBD2. V was pared by 1 base and J by 0 bases, with 6 bases of the junction left unmatched. CDR1 SGHTA and CDR2 FQGNSA come from the germline V gene. The CDR3 sequence is 16 residues long. In nucleotides, the CDR3 is TGTGCCAGCAGCTTAGGTGGGGGGGTAAGCTCCTACGAGCAGTACTTC. Translated, it gives CASSLGGGVSSYEQYF. Full variable domain (remainder filled in from reference TRBV7-2 and TRBJ2-7): GAGVSQSPSNKVTEKGKDVELRCDPISGHTALYWYRQSLGQGLEFLIYFQGNSAPDKSGLPSDRFSAERTGGSVSTLTIQRTQQEDSAVYLCASSLGGGVSSYEQYFGPGTRLTVT.

The chain couples TRBV5-1 to TRBJ2-3; 8 bases line up with TRBD2. Germline V lookup: CDR1 SGHRS, CDR2 YFSETQ. Trimming cost V 2 bases and J 1 base; bases outside gene matches: 3. The CDR3 consists of 15 residues. The CDR3 here is CASSFARGGTDTQYF. CDR3 in DNA: TGCGCCAGCAGCTTCGCGCGGGGGGGCACAGATACGCAGTATTTT. Filled out from reference TRBV5-1 and TRBJ2-3, the complete variable domain reads KAGVTQTPRYLIKTRGQQVTLSCSPISGHRSVSWYQQTPGQGLQFLFEYFSETQRNKGNFPGRFSGRQFSNSRSEMNVSTLELGDSALYLCASSFARGGTDTQYFGPGTRLTVL.

This chain connects TRBV5-1 to TRBJ1-2; the D is unclear. Germline V gene sequence: CDR1 SGHRS, CDR2 YFSETQ. This CDR3 is built from 17 residues. Trimming pared 0 bases from V and 0 bases from J, leaving 15 bases between. CDR3: CASSLESTQVTNYGYTF. CDR3 DNA sequence: TGCGCCAGCAGCTTGGAGAGTACGCAGGTTACTAACTATGGCTACACCTTC.

The chain combines TRBV28 with TRBJ1-2, with D possibly being TRBD1 (5 bases). The length of the CDR3 is 14 residues. The V gene lost 8 bases and the J gene lost 6 bases, with 19 bases spanning the gap. CDR1 is MDHEN and CDR2 is SYDVKM in the germline V gene. Here the CDR3 DNA reads TGTGCCAGCCCCCCTGGGGGGGGTTTTAATGGCTACACCTTC. It encodes CASPPGGGFNGYTF.

J is TRBJ2-7 and V is TRBV5-1, with 8 positions matching TRBD1. V dropped 0 bases and J dropped 4; count of bases not matched to a gene: 3. The CDR3 loop spans 14 amino acids. The V gene's germline CDR1 is SGHRS and CDR2 YFSETQ. The CDR3 reads CASSLGQGRYEQYF. The CDR3 nucleotides are TGCGCCAGCAGCTTGGGACAGGGGAGGTACGAGCAGTACTTC.

This rearrangement joins TRBV28 to TRBJ2-1, with 7 positions matching TRBD1. The trim removed 6 bases at V and 0 bases at J, leaving 2 bases unmatched. There are 14 residues in the CDR3. Germline assignment: CDR1 MDHEN and CDR2 SYDVKM. Written as DNA, the CDR3 is TGTGCCAGCAGGGCAGGGGGCTCCTACAATGAGCAGTTCTTC. Translating gives CASRAGGSYNEQFF.

The chain couples TRBV7-8 to TRBJ2-7; 7 bases are a match to TRBD1. The CDR3 contains 13 residues. Germline CDR1 is SGHVS and CDR2 is FQNEAQ. V was pared by 5 bases and J by 0 bases, with 1 base of the junction left unmatched. The CDR3 protein is CASSRDSSYEQYF. Written as DNA, the CDR3 is TGTGCCAGCAGCCGGGACAGCTCCTACGAGCAGTACTTC.

This chain links TRBV24-1 with TRBJ2-5, with 8 bases fitting TRBD1. The length of the CDR3 is 17 residues. Germline loops: CDR1 KGHDR, CDR2 SFDVKD. V was pared by 4 bases and J by 6 bases, with 15 bases of the junction left unmatched. DNA of the CDR3: TGTGCCACCAGTGACCAAGGACAGGGAAATAGGAGAAAGACCCAGTACTTC. Translated, it gives CATSDQGQGNRRKTQYF.

The J gene is TRBJ1-1, the V gene TRBV28; D not certain. V was shortened by 6 bases and J by 1 base, with 12 bases between the two germline ends. The CDR3 has 14 amino acids. The germline CDR1 and CDR2 sequences are MDHEN and SYDVKM. CDR3 DNA sequence: TGTGCCAGCAGCTCGGACGGAGGGAACACTGAAGCTTTCTTT. Protein product: CASSSDGGNTEAFF.

This chain uses TRBV5-1 with TRBJ2-2; the match to TRBD1 covers 7 bases. The CDR3 sequence is 15 residues long. The V segment lost 4 bases and the J segment 3 bases; nucleotides outside the gene matches: 6. The germline gives CDR1 SGHRS, CDR2 YFSETQ. Here the CDR3 DNA reads TGCGCCAGCAGCCTGATCACAGGGGACACCGGGGAGCTGTTTTTT. Its protein is CASSLITGDTGELFF. The complete variable domain, with remaining parts taken from reference TRBV5-1 and TRBJ2-2, reads KAGVTQTPRYLIKTRGQQVTLSCSPISGHRSVSWYQQTPGQGLQFLFEYFSETQRNKGNFPGRFSGRQFSNSRSEMNVSTLELGDSALYLCASSLITGDTGELFFGEGSRLTVL.

The V and J genes are TRBV2 and TRBJ1-2; 7 bases fit TRBD1. The CDR3 spans 13 residues. CDR1 is SNHLY and CDR2 is FYNNEI in the germline V gene. The junction had 7 bases not matched to a gene; V was cut back by 7 bases and J by 5 bases. The CDR3 loop is CASTGTAEYGYTF. Written as DNA, the CDR3 is TGTGCCAGCACCGGGACAGCAGAGTATGGCTACACCTTC. The whole variable domain, filled in from reference TRBV2 and TRBJ1-2, reads EPEVTQTPSHQVTQMGQEVILRCVPISNHLYFYWYRQILGQKVEFLVSFYNNEISEKSEIFDDQFSVERPDGSNFTLKIRSTKLEDSAMYFCASTGTAEYGYTFGSGTRLTVV.

This clone was recorded only once. V gene TRBV19 combines with J gene TRBJ1-1; D is perhaps TRBD1 (6 bases). CDR3 length equals 15 residues. With 0 bases removed from V and 5 bases from J, the gap between germline ends came to 13 bases. Germline V gene lookup returns CDR1 LNHDA and CDR2 SQIVND (reference sequence). DNA of the CDR3: TGTGCCAGTAGTATAGATCAGGGGATGAGAACTGAAGCTTTCTTT. It translates to CASSIDQGMRTEAFF.

The rearrangement uses TRBV30 and TRBJ1-3; D is undetermined. The germline V and J ends were trimmed by 2 bases and 3 bases, with 14 bases remaining between them. Germline-derived CDR1 and CDR2 are GTSNPN and SVGIG (reference sequence). This CDR3 has 15 amino acids. The CDR3 DNA is TGTGCCTGGAGTACGTCGGGAATCGGTGGAAACACCATATATTTT. It encodes CAWSTSGIGGNTIYF. Drawing the rest from reference TRBV30 and TRBJ1-3, the complete variable domain is SQTIHQWPATLVQPVGSPLSLECTVEGTSNPNLYWYRQAAGRGLQLLFYSVGIGQISSEVPQNLSASRPQDRQFILSSKKLLLSDSGFYLCAWSTSGIGGNTIYFGEGSWLTVV.

The rearrangement uses TRBV7-3 and TRBJ2-7; a possible D gene is TRBD2 (5 bases). The germline CDR1 and CDR2 sequences are SGHTA and FQGTGA. This CDR3 comprises 13 residues. Between the trimmed V and J ends, which lost 2 bases and 5 bases, there was a span of 10 bases. The CDR3 DNA reads as TGTGCCAGCAGCTTAGAGAGCGGTCACGAGCAGTACTTC. Encoded protein: CASSLESGHEQYF.

The genes are TRBV29-1 and TRBJ2-5, with TRBD1 matching 8 bases. CDR3 length equals 17 residues. V lost 7 bases, J lost 2 bases, and 18 bases stayed unmatched. Germline lookup yields CDR1 SQVTM and CDR2 ANQGSEA. Here the CDR3 DNA reads TGCAGCGCCCGTACCAGGGGGCGGGTGGTTGGACAAGAGACCCAGTACTTC. This codes for CSARTRGRVVGQETQYF.

V and J are TRBV3-1 (or the pseudogene TRBV3-2) and TRBJ1-2; D not resolved. Trimming stripped 3 bases from V and 3 bases from J, with 14 bases between. The CDR3 extends over 15 amino acids. Germline V gene lookup returns CDR1 LGHDT and CDR2 YNNKEL (reference sequence). CDR3 coding DNA: TGTGCCAGCAGCCAGGGTCGGGGTACTGACTATGGCTACACCTTC. Translating gives CASSQGRGTDYGYTF.

This chain links TRBV6-4 with TRBJ2-7, with a weak D call TRBD1 (6 bases). The CDR3 covers 18 residues. CDR1 MRHNA and CDR2 SNTAGT come from the germline V gene. Trimming removed 0 bases from V and 0 bases from J, with 18 bases in between. The DNA of the CDR3 is TGTGCCAGCAGTGACTCAAGCCCACGGGACACAGACTCCTACGAGCAGTACTTC. Translating gives CASSDSSPRDTDSYEQYF.

The chain links TRBV28 to TRBJ1-2, with unresolved D. Trimming took 4 bases from V and 2 from J, leaving 14 bases between them. This CDR3 is built from 15 residues. Germline V gene sequence: CDR1 MDHEN, CDR2 SYDVKM. The CDR3 loop reads CASSSPPDGNYGYTF. The CDR3 DNA reads as TGTGCCAGCAGTTCTCCCCCCGACGGGAACTATGGCTACACCTTC.